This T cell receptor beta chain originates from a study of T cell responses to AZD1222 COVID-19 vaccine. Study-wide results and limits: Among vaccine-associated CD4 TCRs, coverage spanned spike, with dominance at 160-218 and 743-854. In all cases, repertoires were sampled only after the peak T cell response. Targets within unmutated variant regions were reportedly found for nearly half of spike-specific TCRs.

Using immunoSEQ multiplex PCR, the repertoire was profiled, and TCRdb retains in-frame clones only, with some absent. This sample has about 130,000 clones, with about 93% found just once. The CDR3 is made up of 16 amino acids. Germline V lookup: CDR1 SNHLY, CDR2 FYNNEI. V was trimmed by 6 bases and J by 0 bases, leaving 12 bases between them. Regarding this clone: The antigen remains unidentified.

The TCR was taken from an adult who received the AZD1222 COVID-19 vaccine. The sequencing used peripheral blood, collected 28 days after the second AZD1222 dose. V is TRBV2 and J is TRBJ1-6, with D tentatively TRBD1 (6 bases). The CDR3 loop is CASRSDRSSYNSPLHF. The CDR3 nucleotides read TGTGCCAGCAGATCTGACAGGAGCTCCTATAATTCACCCCTCCACTTT.